This T cell receptor (beta chain) was profiled in a study of T-cell reconstitution after alpha-beta-depleted transplantation in children. Study-wide findings and caveats: Newly made T cells mostly supplied T-cell counts and diversity one year after transplant. Some patients' high day-60 TCRbeta diversity was traced to surviving recipient T cells and thymic progenitors. Several hundred graft clones that had expanded were reportedly the source of alpha-beta T cells about two months after transplant.

On this clonotype itself: What it binds is unknown.

For TCRbeta, the library was prepared with unique molecular identifiers. TCRdb reanalysed the PCR reads using MiXCR and keeps one entry per CDR3 protein. The sample lists about 980,000 distinct CDR3 sequences, roughly 31% occurring once. V lost 4 bases and J 5 bases, leaving 12 bases between the germline ends. CDR3 length: 13 residues. Germline CDR1 reads SGHRS; CDR2 reads YFSETQ. This rearrangement joins TRBV5-1 to TRBJ1-1; possibly TRBD1 for D (6 bases). This TCR was sampled from a boy younger than two who had a stem cell transplant for SCID, so the T cells may come from the graft donor. The material was PBMCs, mostly from graft donor cells, obtained 360 days after TCRalphabeta/CD19-depleted stem cell transplant. The CDR3 loop is CASSGQGRTEAFF. For the CDR3, the DNA is TGCGCCAGCAGCGGTCAGGGGAGGACTGAAGCTTTCTTT.